This is a list of T cell receptor beta chains from one sample in a study of T cell responses to AZD1222 COVID-19 vaccine. TCRdb's table, derived via immunoSEQ multiplex PCR, lists solely in-frame clones and lacks some. Among roughly 130,000 clones listed, roughly 85% were seen once. Sequencing used peripheral blood, obtained on day 0 of MenACWY control vaccination. The receptors derive from an adult in good health. CDR3s include the opening cysteine and the closing phenylalanine or tryptophan. D genes are given only for firm matches. Clone size is shown for a subset of rows, as once, few, many or a class of expanded clone.

v_gene	d_gene	len	abundance	j_gene	CDR3aa	CDR3nt
TRBV6-5	-	13	-	TRBJ1-5	CASRRAHESAQHF	TGTGCCAGCAGACGGGCCCATGAATCAGCCCAGCATTTT
TRBV20-1	-	12	-	TRBJ2-7	CSASWTRYEQYF	TGCAGTGCTAGTTGGACCCGGTACGAGCAGTACTTC
TRBV11-2	TRBD1	12	-	TRBJ2-7	CASTQTGDEQYF	TGTGCCAGCACCCAGACAGGGGACGAGCAGTACTTC
TRBV7-2	-	13	-	TRBJ2-7	CASSFPSTGEQYF	TGTGCCAGCAGCTTCCCTAGCACCGGCGAGCAGTACTTC
TRBV7-9	TRBD1	15	-	TRBJ1-2	CASSLGGGTGSGYTF	TGTGCCAGCAGCTTAGGTGGTGGGACAGGGAGCGGCTACACCTTC
TRBV19	-	14	-	TRBJ1-1	CASDDRAPNTEAFF	TGTGCCAGTGATGACCGGGCCCCGAACACTGAAGCTTTCTTT
TRBV12-3/TRBV12-4	-	13	-	TRBJ1-5	CASSKQGGQPQHF	TGTGCCAGCAGTAAACAGGGAGGTCAGCCCCAGCATTTT
TRBV3-1/TRBV3-2	-	13	-	TRBJ2-7	CASSPFRSYEQYF	TGTGCCAGCAGCCCCTTCCGGTCCTACGAGCAGTACTTC
TRBV30	TRBD1	14	-	TRBJ2-7	CAWRGTGSNYEQYF	TGTGCCTGGAGGGGGACAGGGTCCAACTACGAGCAGTACTTC
TRBV2	-	14	-	TRBJ1-5	CASRGSWRNQPQHF	TGTGCCAGCAGGGGGTCTTGGCGGAATCAGCCCCAGCATTTT
TRBV28	TRBD1	14	-	TRBJ2-7	CASSSRQGAIEQYF	TGTGCCAGCAGTTCCCGACAGGGGGCGATCGAGCAGTACTTC
TRBV30	-	11	-	TRBJ1-1	CAWGRNTEAFF	TGTGCCTGGGGTAGGAACACTGAAGCTTTCTTT
TRBV30	TRBD1	13	-	TRBJ1-6	CAFSGQGNSPLHF	TGTGCCTTCTCGGGACAGGGTAATTCACCCCTCCACTTT
TRBV7-9	-	13	-	TRBJ2-7	CASSLTDSYEQYF	TGTGCCAGCAGCTTAACGGACTCCTACGAGCAGTACTTC
TRBV7-9	TRBD1	14	once	TRBJ1-1	CASSRDSLNTEAFF	TGTGCCAGTAGCCGGGACAGCTTGAACACTGAAGCTTTCTTT
TRBV2	-	13	-	TRBJ2-3	CASTTEVTDTQYF	TGTGCCAGCACGACAGAAGTGACAGATACGCAGTATTTT
TRBV19	TRBD1	14	once	TRBJ2-5	CASRAQGAGETQYF	TGTGCCAGTAGGGCCCAGGGGGCGGGGGAGACCCAGTACTTC
TRBV2	-	13	-	TRBJ2-6	CASSNTGANVLTF	TGTGCCAGCAGTAACACAGGGGCCAACGTCCTGACTTTC
TRBV30	-	12	-	TRBJ2-4	CAWGWAKNIQYF	TGTGCCTGGGGGTGGGCCAAAAACATTCAGTACTTC
TRBV7-3	-	14	-	TRBJ2-3	CASSSGGSADTQYF	TGTGCCAGCAGCTCAGGAGGATCGGCAGATACGCAGTATTTT